This T cell receptor (beta chain) was obtained from a study of Tregs in tolerant kidney transplant recipients (dated by TCRdb to between 2018 and 2020). General notes on the study: The study used TCRbeta sequencing to identify donor-specific regulatory T cells before combined kidney and bone marrow transplantation, then tracked those cells after transplant. In a few healthy controls, several methods of expanding Tregs specific for an allogeneic donor were compared by TCRbeta repertoire sequencing.

Unstimulated Tregs (CD4+CD25+CD127-), CD4+ non-Tregs (CD4+CD25-), CD4 and CD8 cells were FACS-sorted from thawed PBMCs. Blood from healthy controls was obtained either as purchased buffy coats or from healthy volunteers. Healthy control blood was separated into PBMCs by Ficoll density gradient and cryopreserved, and patient PBMCs were collected both before and after transplant. The investigation overall reported the following: Expanding Tregs with activated donor B cells appeared to identify the most biologically relevant and donor-specific TCRbeta repertoire. Although technical replication error seemed to be minimal, the question of biological reproducibility was not addressed directly. The study was constrained by small patient numbers, and validation of the findings is required in larger populations and under other immunosuppression protocols.

CDR1 SGHTA and CDR2 FQGTGA are derived from the germline V gene. V is cut back by 1 base and J by 5 bases, with 5 bases in the junction unmatched. From cysteine to phenylalanine, the CDR3 is 16 amino acids long. Only CDR3 DNA remains: 48 bases, in frame from the first base. Turning to this clone: Its antigen remains unidentified. The input lacks base qualities; no much larger clone sits a single base away.

For TCRbeta CDR3 sequencing, genomic DNA was extracted from sorted cells using the QIAGEN DNeasy Blood and Tissue Kit. Through immunoSEQ, high-throughput TCRbeta CDR3 sequencing was done commercially, including PCR amplification with internal controls and bias correction. As for how the authors treated the data: Unique productive TCRbeta sequences were defined by CDR3 nucleotide sequence where primers matched, and otherwise by CDR3 amino acid sequence together with Vbeta and Jbeta genes. To correct for sorting error, sequences found in more than one sorted population at a frequency ratio of 2:1 or less were discarded, and the remaining shared sequences were assigned to the population with the higher frequency. A sequence counted as donor-reactive if, in CFSE-low cells, the sequence had a frequency of at least 0.01% and was expanded at least 5-fold compared with unstimulated cells. Repertoire divergence was quantified by Jensen-Shannon divergence using the top 100 TCRbeta sequences ranked by frequency. For samples with multiple sequencing runs, sorting error was corrected in each run separately before the runs were combined. TCRdb took over this immuneACCESS table, retaining in-frame rearrangements with V and J assigned. Such tables are incomplete; in checked studies, under half of the missing clones stem from an unresolved V gene, and the remainder is unexplained. Clone size and V and J calls were adopted from that table, with D and trimming inferred from the DNA. The sample includes some 240,000 clones, with around 81% observed a single time. The ten largest account for about 0.64% of the sample.

This chain is built from TRBV7-3 and TRBJ2-1; a stretch of 10 junction bases matches TRBD2. Material: CD4+ T cells from blood. This clonotype was sampled from a human donor in good health. CDR3 region: CASSLIGLAGDNEQFF. The DNA is as follows: TGTGCCAGCAGCTTAATCGGGCTAGCGGGGGACAATGAGCAGTTCTTC.